This T cell receptor beta chain was sequenced during a study of T cell changes during pregnancy in multiple sclerosis. The CDR3 sequence is 15 residues long. V was clipped by 5 bases and J by 5 bases; unmatched bases: 12. Germline lookup yields CDR1 WNHNN and CDR2 SYGVQD (reference sequence). TCRdb's table, derived via immunoSEQ multiplex PCR, lists solely in-frame clones and lacks some. Of around 42,000 clones in the sample, 88% were seen once. This chain links TRBV10-1 with TRBJ2-7; TRBD2 matches 7 bases. Here the sequenced sample was peripheral blood, taken in the first trimester of pregnancy. This TCR came from a female donor in good health, enrolled as a control in a pregnancy study. This CDR3 is CASSTLGGVSDEQYF. DNA of the CDR3: TGCGCCAGCAGTACCCTGGGGGGGGTTTCTGACGAGCAGTACTTC.